Given below is one TCR beta chain in context. Its antigen is still unknown. No base quality information exists; no much larger clone differs at one position. The collaborating institutions used their own protocols to collect whole blood in K2EDTA tubes. For TCRbeta analysis, collaborators shipped samples as frozen whole blood, isolated PBMCs, or DNA extracted from either of those sample types. The sample is drawn from a study of blood T cell repertoires in COVID-19 (dated by TCRdb to between 2020 and 2021). With respect to the entire study: Collaborator samples came from the United States, Italy and Spain and covered acute and convalescent phases of COVID-19. The material from the prospective study consisted of cDNA or gDNA derived from T cells, B-cell-depleted T cells, or PBMCs. Samples came from the ongoing ImmuneRACE study (first 160 participants) plus 1,254 subjects from 6 global collaborators. The dataset comprised deeply sampled blood TCRbeta repertoires from subjects exposed to, actively infected with, or recovered from COVID-19. Where available, HLA class I and class II types were taken from metadata supplied by the sample provider and were not determined by assay-based typing. The sample metadata nearly always contained a de-identified subject ID, COVID-19 status, age in years and sex. The repertoires were released in a freely available public database intended as a resource for research on the immune response to SARS-CoV-2.

Sequences LNHDA (CDR1) and SQIVND (CDR2) are obtained from the germline V gene (reference sequence). From V the trimming removes 6 bases and from J it removes 0 bases, while the gene matches leave 10 bases of the junction unaccounted for. The CDR3 contains 16 residues, cysteine and phenylalanine counted. Just CDR3 DNA is preserved here, 48 bases in frame from base 1. TCRbeta CDR3 regions were amplified from genomic DNA by means of the immunoSEQ Assay, a bias-controlled multiplex PCR. Regarding the original processing steps: Nucleated cell counts per sample were estimated from amplification of reference gene primers within the assay. To quantify the absolute abundance of each unique TCRbeta CDR3 rearrangement, sequence reads were collapsed and filtered. For each sample, productive Simpson clonality was calculated by taking the square root of Simpson's diversity index across productive rearrangements. The table comes from immuneACCESS by way of TCRdb, which keeps in-frame sequences with V and J called. Part of the clones is missing from these tables; in studies checked, under half for an unresolved V gene and the rest for unknown reasons. Clonal size and the V and J genes are those of that table, whereas D and trimming came from the DNA. The table for this sample lists about 100,000 clones; roughly 88% of them were counted only once. The ten largest clones take up about 1.6% of the sample.

What the research found in general, with its limitations: Clinical and demographic metadata were provided uncurated, with the amount varying by source and participant.

The source is a human donor with active COVID-19. The donor label of this sample is uncertain. Sequencing was carried out using peripheral blood. This chain joins TRBV19 to TRBJ1-2; a stretch of 7 junction bases matches TRBD1. The CDR3 protein sequence reads: CASSSATGTPNYGYTF. The DNA sequence follows: TGTGCCAGTAGCTCAGCGACAGGGACTCCTAACTATGGCTACACCTTC.